These T cell receptor beta chains were read from a single sample in a study of blood T cell repertoires in COVID-19. Measured with immunoSEQ multiplex PCR; TCRdb has only the in-frame clones, and not every one. Of over 300,000 clones listed, about 83% are singletons. Sequences were obtained from peripheral blood. The receptors shown here come from a woman aged 45 to 65 with acute or convalescent COVID-19. The CDR3 runs from the conserved cysteine through the conserved F or W. The D gene is left open where the match is weak. Clone size is given for some rows only: seen once, a few or many times, or a class if the clone is expanded.

size: once; J: TRBJ2-3; V: TRBV5-6; D: TRBD1; CDR3: CASTRTGGTDTQYF; DNA: TGTGCCAGCACCCGGACAGGGGGCACAGATACGCAGTATTTT
size: .; J: TRBJ2-1; V: TRBV28; D: TRBD2; CDR3: CASSSGSGGYNEQFF; DNA: TGTGCCAGCAGTTCAGGTAGCGGGGGGTACAATGAGCAGTTCTTC
size: once; J: TRBJ2-5; V: TRBV25-1; D: TRBD2; CDR3: CASSESGNLLAGQETQYF; DNA: TGTGCCAGCAGTGAATCCGGTAACCTACTAGCGGGACAAGAGACCCAGTACTTC
size: .; J: TRBJ2-7; V: TRBV19; D: TRBD1; CDR3: CASRGQVAWEQYF; DNA: TGTGCCAGTAGGGGACAGGTGGCTTGGGAGCAGTACTTC
size: .; J: TRBJ1-4; V: TRBV7-9; D: .; CDR3: CASSWGVIATNEKLFF; DNA: TGTGCCAGCAGCTGGGGGGTCATTGCAACTAATGAAAAACTGTTTTTT
size: .; J: TRBJ2-7; V: TRBV10-3; D: .; CDR3: CAISGEAEYEQYF; DNA: TGTGCCATCAGTGGTGAGGCGGAGTACGAGCAGTACTTC
size: .; J: TRBJ2-1; V: TRBV2; D: TRBD1; CDR3: CASSDGQGWLNEQFF; DNA: TGTGCCAGCAGCGATGGACAGGGGTGGCTCAATGAGCAGTTCTTC
size: .; J: TRBJ2-1; V: TRBV18; D: .; CDR3: CASSPWPEFLDEQFF; DNA: TGTGCCAGCTCACCTTGGCCCGAATTTCTCGATGAGCAGTTCTTC
size: few; J: TRBJ1-2; V: TRBV5-1; D: TRBD1; CDR3: CASSPGQGLGNGYTF; DNA: TGCGCCAGCAGCCCGGGACAGGGTCTCGGGAATGGCTACACCTTC
size: .; J: TRBJ1-5; V: TRBV29-1; D: .; CDR3: CSAGAGFDQPQHF; DNA: TGCAGCGCGGGGGCAGGGTTTGATCAGCCCCAGCATTTT
size: .; J: TRBJ2-7; V: TRBV19; D: TRBD2; CDR3: CASSLPGGLVYEQYF; DNA: TGTGCCAGTAGTCTCCCGGGAGGGTTAGTCTACGAGCAGTACTTC
size: .; J: TRBJ2-7; V: TRBV15; D: .; CDR3: CATSREGPYEQYF; DNA: TGTGCCACCAGCAGAGAGGGGCCGTACGAGCAGTACTTC
size: .; J: TRBJ2-7; V: TRBV28; D: .; CDR3: CASSLTVREQYF; DNA: TGTGCCAGCAGTTTGACAGTTCGCGAGCAGTACTTC
size: once; J: TRBJ2-2; V: TRBV29-1; D: TRBD1; CDR3: CSAARRLTGQGVGGELFF; DNA: TGCAGCGCCGCCCGACGCCTCACGGGACAGGGGGTTGGCGGGGAGCTGTTTTTT
size: .; J: TRBJ1-1; V: TRBV5-4; D: TRBD1; CDR3: CASRPDDQGGTEAFF; DNA: TGTGCCAGCAGGCCAGACGATCAGGGGGGCACTGAAGCTTTCTTT
size: .; J: TRBJ2-1; V: TRBV5-1; D: TRBD1; CDR3: CASSGQGGHNEQFF; DNA: TGCGCCAGCAGTGGACAGGGGGGCCACAATGAGCAGTTCTTC
size: .; J: TRBJ2-2; V: TRBV11-2; D: TRBD1; CDR3: CASSSGQTNTGELFF; DNA: TGTGCCAGCAGCTCGGGACAGACGAACACCGGGGAGCTGTTTTTT
size: .; J: TRBJ2-3; V: TRBV4-3; D: TRBD2; CDR3: CASSQGPGLRPPDTQYF; DNA: TGCGCCAGCAGCCAAGGACCGGGACTAAGACCCCCAGATACGCAGTATTTT
size: .; J: TRBJ1-6; V: TRBV15; D: .; CDR3: CATSRGGGYYNSPLHF; DNA: TGTGCCACCAGCAGAGGGGGGGGCTACTATAATTCACCCCTCCACTTT
size: .; J: TRBJ1-3; V: TRBV18; D: .; CDR3: CASSPTDVTGNTIYF; DNA: TGTGCCAGCTCACCAACAGATGTTACTGGAAACACCATATATTTT
size: .; J: TRBJ1-1; V: TRBV7-3; D: TRBD1; CDR3: CASKVSGQGTTEAFF; DNA: TGTGCCAGCAAAGTGTCTGGACAGGGGACCACTGAAGCTTTCTTT
size: .; J: TRBJ2-1; V: TRBV20-1; D: TRBD2; CDR3: CSASSSGTYNEQFF; DNA: TGCAGTGCCAGTTCTAGCGGCACCTACAATGAGCAGTTCTTC
size: .; J: TRBJ1-2; V: TRBV5-1; D: TRBD1; CDR3: CASSLDLGQGIYGYTF; DNA: TGCGCCAGCAGCTTGGACCTAGGACAGGGTATCTATGGCTACACCTTC
size: .; J: TRBJ1-4; V: TRBV28; D: .; CDR3: CASSKTVGGRNEKLFF; DNA: TGTGCCAGCAGTAAAACAGTGGGGGGTCGTAATGAAAAACTGTTTTTT
size: .; J: TRBJ2-2; V: TRBV2; D: TRBD1; CDR3: CASSVVSGGGELFF; DNA: TGTGCCAGCAGTGTAGTGTCAGGGGGCGGGGAGCTGTTTTTT
size: .; J: TRBJ2-3; V: TRBV28; D: TRBD2; CDR3: CASRGTSGISTDTQYF; DNA: TGTGCCAGCAGAGGGACGAGCGGGATTTCAACAGATACGCAGTATTTT
size: .; J: TRBJ2-5; V: TRBV14; D: TRBD2; CDR3: CASSPTRLASFQTQYF; DNA: TGTGCCAGCAGCCCCACCCGACTAGCGAGTTTCCAGACCCAGTACTTC
size: .; J: TRBJ2-7; V: TRBV29-1; D: TRBD2; CDR3: CSVVLAASYEQYF; DNA: TGCAGCGTTGTTCTAGCGGCCTCCTACGAGCAGTACTTC
size: .; J: TRBJ2-3; V: TRBV28; D: .; CDR3: CASSPITDTQYF; DNA: TGTGCCAGCAGTCCAATCACAGATACGCAGTATTTT
size: .; J: TRBJ2-1; V: TRBV29-1; D: TRBD1; CDR3: CSVDPGQGAVEQFF; DNA: TGCAGCGTAGACCCGGGACAGGGGGCGGTTGAGCAGTTCTTC
size: .; J: TRBJ2-6; V: TRBV27; D: .; CDR3: CASLRVSSGANVLTF; DNA: TGTGCCAGCCTGAGGGTAAGCTCTGGGGCCAACGTCCTGACTTTC
size: .; J: TRBJ2-5; V: TRBV27; D: TRBD1; CDR3: CASSLLGTEDQETQYF; DNA: TGTGCCAGCAGTCTGCTTGGGACAGAAGACCAAGAGACCCAGTACTTC
size: .; J: TRBJ2-1; V: TRBV27; D: .; CDR3: CASSLKAISSYNEQFF; DNA: TGTGCCAGCAGTTTGAAAGCGATTAGCTCCTACAATGAGCAGTTCTTC
size: .; J: TRBJ2-6; V: TRBV27; D: .; CDR3: CASSHQGTGANVLTF; DNA: TGTGCCAGCAGTCATCAGGGAACTGGGGCCAACGTCCTGACTTTC
size: .; J: TRBJ1-5; V: TRBV5-1; D: .; CDR3: CASRAGDKPNQPQHF; DNA: TGCGCCAGCAGGGCTGGGGACAAACCCAATCAGCCCCAGCATTTT
size: .; J: TRBJ2-7; V: TRBV6-5; D: TRBD1; CDR3: CASSSPGGYRYEQYF; DNA: TGTGCCAGCAGTTCCCCAGGGGGCTACCGATACGAGCAGTACTTC
size: once; J: TRBJ2-3; V: TRBV19; D: TRBD2; CDR3: CASSVAGEVLQYF; DNA: TGTGCCAGTAGTGTAGCGGGAGAAGTTCTGCAGTATTTT
size: .; J: TRBJ1-5; V: TRBV2; D: .; CDR3: CASSEAPDQPQHF; DNA: TGTGCCAGCAGTGAGGCTCCCGATCAGCCCCAGCATTTT
size: .; J: TRBJ2-2; V: TRBV4-1; D: TRBD2; CDR3: CASSHLKLAGGRGELFF; DNA: TGCGCCAGCAGCCACCTCAAACTAGCGGGAGGGCGCGGGGAGCTGTTTTTT
size: .; J: TRBJ1-4; V: TRBV9; D: TRBD1; CDR3: CASSAPGQGHEKLFF; DNA: TGTGCCAGCAGCGCACCGGGACAGGGGCATGAAAAACTGTTTTTT
size: .; J: TRBJ2-7; V: TRBV11-2; D: .; CDR3: CASSSSGTYRFEQYF; DNA: TGTGCCAGCAGCAGCTCGGGGACATACAGATTCGAGCAGTACTTC
size: .; J: TRBJ2-7; V: TRBV19; D: TRBD2; CDR3: CASSIFFAGGIHEQYF; DNA: TGTGCCAGTAGTATTTTTTTTGCGGGAGGGATCCACGAGCAGTACTTC
size: .; J: TRBJ2-1; V: TRBV19; D: .; CDR3: CASSTTVRGFSYNEQFF; DNA: TGTGCCAGTAGTACGACCGTTCGAGGGTTCTCCTACAATGAGCAGTTCTTC
size: .; J: TRBJ2-4; V: TRBV4-3; D: .; CDR3: CASSHRVSGPIAKNIQYF; DNA: TGCGCCAGCAGCCACCGGGTCAGCGGTCCCATAGCCAAAAACATTCAGTACTTC
size: .; J: TRBJ1-1; V: TRBV11-2; D: .; CDR3: CASSFPQTGNTEAFF; DNA: TGTGCCAGCAGCTTCCCCCAGACAGGTAACACTGAAGCTTTCTTT
size: .; J: TRBJ2-3; V: TRBV24-1; D: TRBD2; CDR3: CATSDSQGLANPDTQYF; DNA: TGTGCCACCAGTGATTCACAGGGACTAGCCAACCCAGATACGCAGTATTTT
size: .; J: TRBJ2-2; V: TRBV24-1; D: .; CDR3: CATSDLGQPNTGELFF; DNA: TGTGCCACCAGTGATTTGGGACAGCCCAACACCGGGGAGCTGTTTTTT
size: .; J: TRBJ1-2; V: TRBV27; D: TRBD1; CDR3: CASRQTGNAYGYTF; DNA: TGTGCCAGCAGGCAGACAGGGAACGCCTATGGCTACACCTTC
size: .; J: TRBJ2-1; V: TRBV15; D: TRBD2; CDR3: CATSPRTSGGYNEQFF; DNA: TGTGCCACCAGCCCTCGGACTAGCGGGGGGTACAATGAGCAGTTCTTC
size: .; J: TRBJ2-1; V: TRBV6-6; D: TRBD2; CDR3: CASVAGVSSYNEQFF; DNA: TGTGCCAGCGTGGCGGGAGTGAGCTCCTACAATGAGCAGTTCTTC
size: .; J: TRBJ2-3; V: TRBV10-3; D: .; CDR3: CAIAASGTDTQYF; DNA: TGTGCCATCGCGGCTAGCGGCACAGATACGCAGTATTTT
size: .; J: TRBJ1-5; V: TRBV5-6; D: TRBD1; CDR3: CASSRTGGNQPQHF; DNA: TGTGCCAGCAGCCGGACAGGGGGCAATCAGCCCCAGCATTTT
size: .; J: TRBJ1-6; V: TRBV6-2/TRBV6-3; D: .; CDR3: CASSYGLSYNSPLHF; DNA: TGTGCCAGCAGTTACGGACTCAGCTATAATTCACCCCTCCACTTT
size: .; J: TRBJ1-4; V: TRBV30; D: .; CDR3: CAWSAGTVTEKLFF; DNA: TGTGCCTGGAGCGCGGGGACGGTGACTGAAAAACTGTTTTTT
size: .; J: TRBJ2-7; V: TRBV29-1; D: TRBD1; CDR3: CSVEGTGAYEQYF; DNA: TGCAGCGTTGAAGGGACAGGGGCCTACGAGCAGTACTTC
size: .; J: TRBJ1-2; V: TRBV7-9; D: .; CDR3: CASSPGGYGYTF; DNA: TGTGCCAGCAGCCCCGGGGGCTATGGCTACACCTTC
size: .; J: TRBJ1-5; V: TRBV18; D: .; CDR3: CASSPPTSGPYSNQPQHF; DNA: TGTGCCAGCTCACCCCCAACGTCAGGCCCCTATAGCAATCAGCCCCAGCATTTT